The rows below give T cell receptor beta chains drawn from one sample of a study of T cells in Graves' hyperthyroidism and ophthalmopathy. TCRdb re-called the multiplex PCR reads with MiXCR, one entry per CDR3 protein. Found here are some 460,000 distinct CDR3 sequences, around a sixth of them singletons; the top ten hold almost 8%. Sequencing was done on a sample of blood. The receptors derive from a woman aged 18-35 years with Graves' hyperthyroidism. Each CDR3 is given with its conserved first and last residue. The order of the fields is CDR3 protein, CDR3 DNA, clone size, D gene, CDR3 length, V gene, J gene. A D gene is named only where the DNA matches it firmly. A clone size is listed for some rows: how often the clone was seen (once, few, many), or a class if it is expanded.

cdr3_aa: CASSKGLISGNTIYF
cdr3_nt: TGTGCCTCATCGAAGGGGTTAATCTCTGGAAACACCATATATTTT
clone_size: few
d_call: NA
cdr3_length: 15
v_call: TRBV9
j_call: TRBJ1-3

cdr3_aa: CASSQVRTGGPEAFF
cdr3_nt: TGCGCCAGCAGCCAAGTAAGGACAGGGGGCCCTGAAGCTTTCTTT
clone_size: many
d_call: TRBD1
cdr3_length: 15
v_call: TRBV4-1
j_call: TRBJ1-1

cdr3_aa: CASRRGPGPRGEQYF
cdr3_nt: TGTGCCAGCAGAAGAGGACCGGGACCTCGGGGCGAGCAGTACTTC
clone_size: many
d_call: NA
cdr3_length: 15
v_call: TRBV2
j_call: TRBJ2-7

cdr3_aa: CASSSNYRDSPCNQPQHF
cdr3_nt: TGTGCCAGCAGCTCCAACTACCGGGACAGTCCTTGCAATCAGCCCCAGCATTTT
clone_size: many
d_call: TRBD1
cdr3_length: 18
v_call: TRBV11-3
j_call: TRBJ1-5

cdr3_aa: CASSWDVYNEQFF
cdr3_nt: TGTGCCAGCAGCTGGGACGTATACAATGAGCAGTTCTTC
clone_size: NA
d_call: NA
cdr3_length: 13
v_call: TRBV7-9
j_call: TRBJ2-1

cdr3_aa: CASGSPGTSGEEETQYF
cdr3_nt: TGTGCTAGTGGTTCCCCCGGGACTAGCGGGGAGGAAGAGACCCAGTACTTC
clone_size: few
d_call: TRBD2
cdr3_length: 17
v_call: TRBV12-5
j_call: TRBJ2-5

cdr3_aa: CASSFVGARAEQYF
cdr3_nt: TGTGCCAGCAGCTTCGTGGGGGCGCGCGCCGAGCAGTACTTC
clone_size: many
d_call: NA
cdr3_length: 14
v_call: TRBV7-9
j_call: TRBJ2-7

cdr3_aa: CASSLEDRHPGNTIYF
cdr3_nt: TGTGCCAGCAGCTTAGAGGACAGACATCCTGGAAACACCATATATTTT
clone_size: NA
d_call: NA
cdr3_length: 16
v_call: TRBV7-6
j_call: TRBJ1-3

cdr3_aa: CASTAGGPADTQYF
cdr3_nt: TGTGCCAGTACAGCGGGAGGGCCCGCAGATACGCAGTATTTT
clone_size: NA
d_call: TRBD2
cdr3_length: 14
v_call: TRBV19
j_call: TRBJ2-3

cdr3_aa: CASSFPGRGYTF
cdr3_nt: TGTGCCAGCAGTTTCCCAGGGCGCGGCTACACCTTC
clone_size: many
d_call: NA
cdr3_length: 12
v_call: TRBV12-3/TRBV12-4
j_call: TRBJ1-2

cdr3_aa: CASQLGFNSPLHF
cdr3_nt: TGTGCTAGTCAGCTCGGATTTAATTCACCCCTCCACTTT
clone_size: NA
d_call: NA
cdr3_length: 13
v_call: TRBV12-5
j_call: TRBJ1-6

cdr3_aa: CSVVVDSSYEQYF
cdr3_nt: TGCAGCGTTGTTGTGGACAGCTCCTACGAGCAGTACTTC
clone_size: many
d_call: NA
cdr3_length: 13
v_call: TRBV29-1
j_call: TRBJ2-7

cdr3_aa: CASAEGPTDTQYF
cdr3_nt: TGCGCCAGCGCGGAGGGCCCCACAGATACGCAGTATTTT
clone_size: few
d_call: NA
cdr3_length: 13
v_call: TRBV10-1
j_call: TRBJ2-3

cdr3_aa: CASSPWRAGELFF
cdr3_nt: TGTGCCAGCAGCCCGTGGAGGGCCGGGGAGCTGTTTTTT
clone_size: NA
d_call: NA
cdr3_length: 13
v_call: TRBV7-6
j_call: TRBJ2-2

cdr3_aa: CASSEAWIPGLVPQQQYF
cdr3_nt: TGTGCCAGCAGTGAAGCCTGGATCCCGGGACTAGTCCCCCAACAGCAGTATTTT
clone_size: few
d_call: TRBD2
cdr3_length: 18
v_call: TRBV6-1
j_call: TRBJ2-3

cdr3_aa: CASSPTKTEYSNQPQHF
cdr3_nt: TGTGCCAGCAGCCCTACTAAGACAGAGTATAGCAATCAGCCCCAGCATTTT
clone_size: NA
d_call: NA
cdr3_length: 17
v_call: TRBV6-1
j_call: TRBJ1-5

cdr3_aa: CASSSGLGGGSNTEAFF
cdr3_nt: TGTGCCAGCAGTTCGGGGCTGGGAGGGGGATCGAACACTGAAGCTTTCTTT
clone_size: many
d_call: NA
cdr3_length: 17
v_call: TRBV12-3/TRBV12-4
j_call: TRBJ1-1

cdr3_aa: CASSLAPNSYEQYF
cdr3_nt: TGCGCCAGCAGCTTGGCACCGAACTCCTACGAGCAGTACTTC
clone_size: many
d_call: NA
cdr3_length: 14
v_call: TRBV5-1
j_call: TRBJ2-7

cdr3_aa: CASVLAGVSYEQYF
cdr3_nt: TGTGCCAGCGTACTAGCGGGAGTCTCCTACGAGCAGTACTTC
clone_size: NA
d_call: TRBD2
cdr3_length: 14
v_call: TRBV6-2/TRBV6-3
j_call: TRBJ2-7

cdr3_aa: CASSIQTGESMNTEAFF
cdr3_nt: TGTGCCAGTAGTATCCAGACAGGGGAATCGATGAACACTGAAGCTTTCTTT
clone_size: many
d_call: TRBD1
cdr3_length: 17
v_call: TRBV19
j_call: TRBJ1-1

cdr3_aa: CAWTSLRGNVSGYTF
cdr3_nt: TGTGCCTGGACGTCCCTCCGGGGGAATGTTTCTGGCTACACCTTC
clone_size: many
d_call: NA
cdr3_length: 15
v_call: TRBV30
j_call: TRBJ1-2

cdr3_aa: CASRRAPTDTQYF
cdr3_nt: TGTGCCAGCCGGCGGGCCCCCACAGATACGCAGTATTTT
clone_size: many
d_call: NA
cdr3_length: 13
v_call: TRBV6-1
j_call: TRBJ2-3

cdr3_aa: CASSPPTLGAYEQYF
cdr3_nt: TGTGCCAGCTCACCACCTACGTTAGGGGCCTACGAGCAGTACTTC
clone_size: NA
d_call: NA
cdr3_length: 15
v_call: TRBV18
j_call: TRBJ2-7

cdr3_aa: CASTLGGLYGYTF
cdr3_nt: TGTGCCAGCACCCTAGGAGGATTGTATGGCTACACCTTC
clone_size: many
d_call: NA
cdr3_length: 13
v_call: TRBV12-3/TRBV12-4
j_call: TRBJ1-2

cdr3_aa: CASSYLDSADQPQHF
cdr3_nt: TGTGCCAGCAGTTATTTAGACAGCGCCGATCAGCCCCAGCATTTT
clone_size: NA
d_call: NA
cdr3_length: 15
v_call: TRBV6-2/TRBV6-3
j_call: TRBJ1-5

cdr3_aa: CASSFTMDQASGSRYEQYF
cdr3_nt: TGTGCCAGCAGCTTCACTATGGATCAGGCTAGCGGGAGTCGGTACGAGCAGTACTTC
clone_size: NA
d_call: TRBD2
cdr3_length: 19
v_call: TRBV7-2
j_call: TRBJ2-7

cdr3_aa: CASSNPSGANVLTF
cdr3_nt: TGTGCCAGCTCTAATCCCTCCGGGGCCAACGTCCTGACTTTC
clone_size: NA
d_call: NA
cdr3_length: 14
v_call: TRBV18
j_call: TRBJ2-6

cdr3_aa: CAFGTGLYEQYF
cdr3_nt: TGTGCCTTCGGGACAGGGCTCTACGAGCAGTACTTC
clone_size: NA
d_call: TRBD1
cdr3_length: 12
v_call: TRBV30
j_call: TRBJ2-7

cdr3_aa: CASSQDLTSGKETQYF
cdr3_nt: TGTGCCAGCAGCCAAGATCTGACTAGCGGTAAAGAGACCCAGTACTTC
clone_size: once
d_call: TRBD2
cdr3_length: 16
v_call: TRBV14
j_call: TRBJ2-5

cdr3_aa: CATSEKTGSTDTQYF
cdr3_nt: TGTGCCACCAGTGAGAAGACAGGGAGCACAGATACGCAGTATTTT
clone_size: many
d_call: TRBD1
cdr3_length: 15
v_call: TRBV24-1
j_call: TRBJ2-3

cdr3_aa: CASSPTPGTGELVF
cdr3_nt: TGTGCCAGCAGTCCAACACCGGGCACCGGGGAGCTGGTTTTT
clone_size: few
d_call: NA
cdr3_length: 14
v_call: TRBV6-2/TRBV6-3
j_call: TRBJ2-2

cdr3_aa: CASSAWGSTDTQYF
cdr3_nt: TGTGCCAGCAGCGCTTGGGGTTCCACAGATACGCAGTATTTT
clone_size: many
d_call: NA
cdr3_length: 14
v_call: TRBV9
j_call: TRBJ2-3

cdr3_aa: CASSPTPGTGNEQFF
cdr3_nt: TGCGCCAGCAGCCCAACTCCCGGGACAGGCAATGAGCAGTTCTTC
clone_size: many
d_call: TRBD1
cdr3_length: 15
v_call: TRBV5-1
j_call: TRBJ2-1

cdr3_aa: CASSLAGSPQDTQYF
cdr3_nt: TGTGCCAGCAGTTTAGCGGGGTCCCCCCAAGATACGCAGTATTTT
clone_size: NA
d_call: TRBD2
cdr3_length: 15
v_call: TRBV6-2/TRBV6-3
j_call: TRBJ2-3

cdr3_aa: CASSVGLPTDTQYF
cdr3_nt: TGTGCCAGCAGCGTGGGCCTCCCAACAGATACGCAGTATTTT
clone_size: NA
d_call: NA
cdr3_length: 14
v_call: TRBV9
j_call: TRBJ2-3

cdr3_aa: CASSYSGRDTQYF
cdr3_nt: TGTGCCAGCAGCTATAGCGGGAGAGATACGCAGTATTTT
clone_size: NA
d_call: TRBD2
cdr3_length: 13
v_call: TRBV6-2/TRBV6-3
j_call: TRBJ2-3

cdr3_aa: CASSFQAGGTYEQYF
cdr3_nt: TGTGCCAGCAGCTTTCAAGCGGGGGGGACCTACGAGCAGTACTTC
clone_size: many
d_call: TRBD2
cdr3_length: 15
v_call: TRBV7-2
j_call: TRBJ2-7

cdr3_aa: CASSLPGPGELFF
cdr3_nt: TGTGCCAGCAGCTTACCCGGTCCCGGGGAGCTGTTTTTT
clone_size: many
d_call: NA
cdr3_length: 13
v_call: TRBV7-2
j_call: TRBJ2-2

cdr3_aa: CASSSYDPSSYNEQFF
cdr3_nt: TGCGCCAGCAGCTCGTATGATCCTAGCTCCTACAATGAGCAGTTCTTC
clone_size: many
d_call: NA
cdr3_length: 16
v_call: TRBV5-1
j_call: TRBJ2-1

cdr3_aa: CSALDRDYGYTF
cdr3_nt: TGCAGTGCTCTTGACAGGGACTATGGCTACACCTTC
clone_size: many
d_call: TRBD1
cdr3_length: 12
v_call: TRBV20-1
j_call: TRBJ1-2

cdr3_aa: CASRQPDQYEQYF
cdr3_nt: TGTGCCAGCAGACAACCGGACCAGTACGAGCAGTACTTC
clone_size: many
d_call: NA
cdr3_length: 13
v_call: TRBV6-1
j_call: TRBJ2-7

cdr3_aa: CASSSPPSHADTQYF
cdr3_nt: TGTGCCAGCAGTTCGCCCCCCTCCCACGCAGATACGCAGTATTTT
clone_size: NA
d_call: NA
cdr3_length: 15
v_call: TRBV28
j_call: TRBJ2-3

cdr3_aa: CASSIGDRGTVTQYF
cdr3_nt: TGTGCCAGTAGTATAGGGGACAGGGGGACCGTGACCCAGTACTTC
clone_size: many
d_call: TRBD1
cdr3_length: 15
v_call: TRBV19
j_call: TRBJ2-5

cdr3_aa: CASSPHLDRAETQYF
cdr3_nt: TGTGCCAGCAGCCCCCATTTGGACAGGGCAGAGACCCAGTACTTC
clone_size: few
d_call: TRBD1
cdr3_length: 15
v_call: TRBV7-9
j_call: TRBJ2-5

cdr3_aa: CASSLVPTSGGYNEQFF
cdr3_nt: TGCGCCAGCAGCTTGGTCCCGACTAGCGGGGGTTACAATGAGCAGTTCTTC
clone_size: NA
d_call: TRBD2
cdr3_length: 17
v_call: TRBV5-1
j_call: TRBJ2-1

cdr3_aa: CASSRKKGQVVYEQYF
cdr3_nt: TGTGCCAGCAGCCGAAAAAAGGGACAGGTGGTGTACGAGCAGTACTTC
clone_size: many
d_call: TRBD1
cdr3_length: 16
v_call: TRBV11-2
j_call: TRBJ2-7

cdr3_aa: CASSPLGGYEQYF
cdr3_nt: TGTGCCAGCAGTCCCCTTGGAGGGTACGAGCAGTACTTC
clone_size: many
d_call: NA
cdr3_length: 13
v_call: TRBV27
j_call: TRBJ2-7

cdr3_aa: CASSFLGPGETQYF
cdr3_nt: TGTGCCAGCAGCTTCCTGGGACCGGGAGAGACCCAGTACTTC
clone_size: many
d_call: NA
cdr3_length: 14
v_call: TRBV11-2
j_call: TRBJ2-5

cdr3_aa: CASSPGYLSTYEQYF
cdr3_nt: TGCGCCAGCAGCCCCGGGTACCTATCGACCTACGAGCAGTACTTC
clone_size: many
d_call: NA
cdr3_length: 15
v_call: TRBV5-1
j_call: TRBJ2-7

cdr3_aa: CASSPTQAGGVNEQFF
cdr3_nt: TGTGCCAGCAGTCCCACACAGGCGGGGGGTGTGAATGAGCAGTTCTTC
clone_size: many
d_call: TRBD2
cdr3_length: 16
v_call: TRBV27
j_call: TRBJ2-1

cdr3_aa: CASSPGGSTNEQFF
cdr3_nt: TGTGCCAGCAGCCCGGGGGGAAGCACAAATGAGCAGTTCTTC
clone_size: many
d_call: TRBD2
cdr3_length: 14
v_call: TRBV11-1
j_call: TRBJ2-1

cdr3_aa: CASSQQSNTEAFF
cdr3_nt: TGTGCCAGCAGCCAGCAGTCGAACACTGAAGCTTTCTTT
clone_size: many
d_call: NA
cdr3_length: 13
v_call: TRBV11-3
j_call: TRBJ1-1